Detailed here is one T cell receptor beta chain. As yet, its antigen is unknown. Nashville, Tennessee was home to all donors, who were Caucasian adults. Splitting the CD4+ cells yielded a CD45RA+ naive subset and a CD45RA-negative memory subset. V gave up 3 bases and J gave up 7 bases; unmatched junction bases: 16. This CDR3 has 17 amino acids. Germline V CDR1 and CDR2: SGHNT, YYREEE (reference sequence). This record comes from a study of shared clonotypes between healthy human individuals. General study points: Estimated clonotype richness was generally higher in naive than memory subsets.

Sequencing used immunoSEQ multiplex PCR; TCRdb keeps in-frame clones, though not all of them. The table has about 2 million clones, roughly 94% seen once. The specimen was naive CD4+ T cells sorted from blood. Stated subset: CD45RA+ positively selected. The TCR originated in a man younger than 30 in good health. This sequence joins TRBV5-4 and TRBJ2-5; 9 bases agree with TRBD1. CDR3 sequence reads: CASSSPGQGGLFATQYF. CDR3 bases: TGTGCCAGCAGCTCACCGGGACAGGGAGGTCTTTTCGCGACCCAGTACTTC.